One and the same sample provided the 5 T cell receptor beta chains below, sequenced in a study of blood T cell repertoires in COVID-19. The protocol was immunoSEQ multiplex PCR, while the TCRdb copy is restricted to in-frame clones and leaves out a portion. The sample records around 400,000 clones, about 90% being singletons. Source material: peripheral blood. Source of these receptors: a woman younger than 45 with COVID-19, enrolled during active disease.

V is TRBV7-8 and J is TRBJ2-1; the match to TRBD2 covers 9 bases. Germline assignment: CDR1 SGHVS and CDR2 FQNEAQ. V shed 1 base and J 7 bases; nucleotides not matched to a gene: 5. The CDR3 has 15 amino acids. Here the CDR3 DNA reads TGTGCCAGCAGCTTAGTTGCGGGAGGGGTAAATGAGCAGTTCTTC. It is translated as CASSLVAGGVNEQFF. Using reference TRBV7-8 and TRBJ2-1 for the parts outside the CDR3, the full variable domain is GAGVSQSPRYKVAKRGQDVALRCDPISGHVSLFWYQQALGQGPEFLTYFQNEAQLDKSGLPSDRFFAERPEGSVSTLKIQRTQQEDSAVYLCASSLVAGGVNEQFFGPGTRLTVL.

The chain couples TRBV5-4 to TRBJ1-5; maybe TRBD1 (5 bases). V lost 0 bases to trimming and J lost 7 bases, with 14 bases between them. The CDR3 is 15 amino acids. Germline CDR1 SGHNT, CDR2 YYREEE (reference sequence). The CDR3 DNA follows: TGTGCCAGCAGCTTGGGGGGCGGGGGTTCGCAGCCCCAGCATTTT. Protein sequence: CASSLGGGGSQPQHF.

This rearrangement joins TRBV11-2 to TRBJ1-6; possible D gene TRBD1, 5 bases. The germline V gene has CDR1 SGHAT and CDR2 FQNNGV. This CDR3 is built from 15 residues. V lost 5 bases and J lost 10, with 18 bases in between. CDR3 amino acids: CASSGRGQPISPLHF. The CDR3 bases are TGTGCCAGCAGCGGAAGGGGCCAGCCTATATCACCCCTCCACTTT. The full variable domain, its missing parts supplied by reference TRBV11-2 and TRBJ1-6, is EAGVAQSPRYKIIEKRQSVAFWCNPISGHATLYWYQQILGQGPKLLIQFQNNGVVDDSQLPKDRFSAERLKGVDSTLKIQPAKLEDSAVYLCASSGRGQPISPLHFGNGTRLTVT.

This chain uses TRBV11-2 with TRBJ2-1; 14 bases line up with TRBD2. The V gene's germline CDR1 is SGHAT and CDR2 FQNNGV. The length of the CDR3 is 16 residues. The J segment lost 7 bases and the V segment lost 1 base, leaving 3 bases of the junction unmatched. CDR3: CASSLGGLAGVNEQFF. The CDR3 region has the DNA TGTGCCAGCAGCTTAGGGGGACTAGCGGGAGTAAATGAGCAGTTCTTC.

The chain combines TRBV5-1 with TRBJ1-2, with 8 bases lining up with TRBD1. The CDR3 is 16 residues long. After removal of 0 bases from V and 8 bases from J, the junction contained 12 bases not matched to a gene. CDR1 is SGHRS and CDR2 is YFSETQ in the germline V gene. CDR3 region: CASSLELVGQGGGYTF. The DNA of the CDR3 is TGCGCCAGCAGCTTGGAACTGGTTGGACAGGGTGGAGGCTACACCTTC.